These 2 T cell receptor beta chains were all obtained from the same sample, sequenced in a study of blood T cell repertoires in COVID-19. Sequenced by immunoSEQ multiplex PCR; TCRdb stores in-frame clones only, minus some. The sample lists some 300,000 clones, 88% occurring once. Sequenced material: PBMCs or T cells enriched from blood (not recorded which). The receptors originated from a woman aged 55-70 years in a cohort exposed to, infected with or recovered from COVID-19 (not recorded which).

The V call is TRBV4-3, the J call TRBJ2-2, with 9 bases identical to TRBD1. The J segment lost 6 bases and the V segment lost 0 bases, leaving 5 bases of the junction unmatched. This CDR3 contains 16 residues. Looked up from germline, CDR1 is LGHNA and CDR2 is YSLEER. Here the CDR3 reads CASSQEWTGEAGELFF. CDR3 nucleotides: TGCGCCAGCAGCCAAGAATGGACAGGGGAGGCCGGGGAGCTGTTTTTT.

CDR3 protein: CASSLTREGWSGYTF. The CDR3 nucleotides are TGTGCCAGCAGCTTGACGCGGGAGGGATGGAGTGGCTACACCTTC. The chain links TRBV5-5 to TRBJ1-2; D uncertain. Germline loops: CDR1 SGHKS, CDR2 YYEKEE (reference sequence). This CDR3 comprises 15 residues. V was shortened by 1 base and J by 7 bases, with 17 bases between the two germline ends.